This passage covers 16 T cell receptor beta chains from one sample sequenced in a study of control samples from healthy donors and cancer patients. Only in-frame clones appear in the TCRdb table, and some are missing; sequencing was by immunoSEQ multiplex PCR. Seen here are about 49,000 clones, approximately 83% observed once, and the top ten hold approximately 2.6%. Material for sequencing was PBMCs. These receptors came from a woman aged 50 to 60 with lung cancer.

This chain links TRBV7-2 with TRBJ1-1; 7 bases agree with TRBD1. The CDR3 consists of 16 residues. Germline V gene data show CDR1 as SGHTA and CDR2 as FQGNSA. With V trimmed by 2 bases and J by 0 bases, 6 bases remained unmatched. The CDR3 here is CASSLKTGPLNTEAFF. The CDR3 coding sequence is TGTGCCAGCAGCTTAAAGACAGGGCCGTTGAACACTGAAGCTTTCTTT.

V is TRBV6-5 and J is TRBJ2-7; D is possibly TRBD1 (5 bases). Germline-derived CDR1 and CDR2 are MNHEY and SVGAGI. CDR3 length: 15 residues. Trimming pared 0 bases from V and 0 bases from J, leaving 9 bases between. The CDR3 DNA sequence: TGTGCCAGCAGTTACTCGCAGGGAAACTCCTACGAGCAGTACTTC. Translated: CASSYSQGNSYEQYF.

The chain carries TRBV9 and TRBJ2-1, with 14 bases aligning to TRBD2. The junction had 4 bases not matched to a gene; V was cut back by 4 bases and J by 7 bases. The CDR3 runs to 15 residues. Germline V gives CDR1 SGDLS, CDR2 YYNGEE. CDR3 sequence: CASSWTSGGPNEQFF. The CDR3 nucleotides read TGTGCCAGCAGCTGGACTAGCGGGGGGCCAAATGAGCAGTTCTTC.

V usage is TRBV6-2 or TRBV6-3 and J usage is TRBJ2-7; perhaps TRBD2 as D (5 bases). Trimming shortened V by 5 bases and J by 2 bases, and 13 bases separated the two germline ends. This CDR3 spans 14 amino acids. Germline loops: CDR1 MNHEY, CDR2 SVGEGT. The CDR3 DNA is TGTGCCAGCAGTACTCCCCAGCGGACCTACGAGCAGTACTTC. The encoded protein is CASSTPQRTYEQYF.

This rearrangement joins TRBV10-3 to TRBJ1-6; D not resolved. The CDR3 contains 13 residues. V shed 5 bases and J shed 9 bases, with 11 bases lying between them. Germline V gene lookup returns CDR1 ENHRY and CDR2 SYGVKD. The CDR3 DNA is TGTGCCATCAGTTCGGACTGGGCTTCACCCCTCCACTTT. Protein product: CAISSDWASPLHF.

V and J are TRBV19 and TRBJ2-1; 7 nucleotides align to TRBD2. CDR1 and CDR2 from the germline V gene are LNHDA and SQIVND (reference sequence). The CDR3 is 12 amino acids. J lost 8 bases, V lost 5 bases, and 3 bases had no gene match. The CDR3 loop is CASSLTSYEQFF. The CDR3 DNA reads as TGTGCCAGTAGTTTGACTAGCTATGAGCAGTTCTTC. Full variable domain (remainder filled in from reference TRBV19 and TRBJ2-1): DGGITQSPKYLFRKEGQNVTLSCEQNLNHDAMYWYRQDPGQGLRLIYYSQIVNDFQKGDIAEGYSVSREKKESFPLTVTSAQKNPTAFYLCASSLTSYEQFFGPGTRLTVL.

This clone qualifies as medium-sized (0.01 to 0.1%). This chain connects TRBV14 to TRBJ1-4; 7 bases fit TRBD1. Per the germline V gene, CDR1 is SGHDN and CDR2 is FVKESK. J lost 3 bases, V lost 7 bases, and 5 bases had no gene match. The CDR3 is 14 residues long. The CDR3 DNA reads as TGTGCCAGCAACCGACAGGGCTCTAATGAAAAACTGTTTTTT. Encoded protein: CASNRQGSNEKLFF.

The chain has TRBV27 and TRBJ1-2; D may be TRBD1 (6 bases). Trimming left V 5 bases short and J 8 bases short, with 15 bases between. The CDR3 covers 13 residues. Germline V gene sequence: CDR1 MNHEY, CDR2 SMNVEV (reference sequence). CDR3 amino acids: CASSLDRLAGYTF. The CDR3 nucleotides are TGTGCCAGCAGTCTAGACAGGTTAGCGGGCTACACCTTC.

This chain's CDR3 is CASKTVPSSRSTEAFF. CDR3 coding DNA: TGTGCCAGCAAGACAGTTCCATCCTCCAGGAGCACTGAAGCTTTCTTT. This sequence joins TRBV25-1 and TRBJ1-1, with D maybe TRBD1 (5 bases). The CDR3 loop spans 16 amino acids. Trimming stripped 7 bases from V and 4 bases from J, with 22 bases between. Germline lookup yields CDR1 MGHDK and CDR2 SYGVNS.

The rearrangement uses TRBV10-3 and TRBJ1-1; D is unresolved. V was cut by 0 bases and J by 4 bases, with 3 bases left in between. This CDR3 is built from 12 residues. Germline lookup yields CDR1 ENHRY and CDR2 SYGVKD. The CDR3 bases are TGTGCCATCAGTGAGTCAAGCACTGAAGCTTTCTTT. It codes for CAISESSTEAFF.

CDR3 sequence reads: CASSSSLDIYEQYF. The CDR3 DNA reads as TGTGCCAGCAGCTCCTCCTTGGACATCTACGAGCAGTACTTC. V gene TRBV6-2 or TRBV6-3 combines with J gene TRBJ2-7; TRBD1 is a possible D gene (5 bases). The CDR3 totals 14 residues. Between the trimmed V and J ends, which lost 6 bases and 3 bases, there was a span of 15 bases. Germline CDR1 MNHEY, CDR2 SVGEGT.

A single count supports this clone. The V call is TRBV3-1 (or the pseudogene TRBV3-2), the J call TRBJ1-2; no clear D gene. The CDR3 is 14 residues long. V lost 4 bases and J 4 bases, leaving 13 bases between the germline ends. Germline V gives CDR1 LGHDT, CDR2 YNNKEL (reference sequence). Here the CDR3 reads CASSPLDRGYGYTF. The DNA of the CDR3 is TGTGCCAGCAGCCCCCTCGACCGGGGCTATGGCTACACCTTC.

The CDR3 sequence: CAWSPGGTAGNTIYF. In DNA form, the CDR3 reads TGTGCCTGGAGTCCTGGCGGGACAGCTGGAAACACCATATATTTT. The V gene is TRBV30, the J gene TRBJ1-3; 7 nucleotides align to TRBD1. Germline V lookup: CDR1 GTSNPN, CDR2 SVGIG (reference sequence). This CDR3 is 15 amino acids long. V shed 2 bases and J 2 bases; nucleotides not matched to a gene: 6.

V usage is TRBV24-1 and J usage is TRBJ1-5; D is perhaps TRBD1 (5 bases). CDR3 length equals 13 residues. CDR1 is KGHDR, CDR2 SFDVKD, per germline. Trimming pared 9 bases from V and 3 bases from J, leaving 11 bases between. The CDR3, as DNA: TGTGCCACCTCGGGACCGAACAATCAGCCCCAGCATTTT. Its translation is CATSGPNNQPQHF.

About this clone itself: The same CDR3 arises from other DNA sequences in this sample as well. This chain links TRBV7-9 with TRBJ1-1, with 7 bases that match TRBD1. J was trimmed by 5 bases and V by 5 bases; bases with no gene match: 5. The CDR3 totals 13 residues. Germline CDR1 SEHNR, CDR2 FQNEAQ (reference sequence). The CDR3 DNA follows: TGTGCCAGCAGCAGACAGGGTGGGACTGAAGCTTTCTTT. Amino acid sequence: CASSRQGGTEAFF. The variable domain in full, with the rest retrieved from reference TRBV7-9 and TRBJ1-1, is DTGVSQNPRHKITKRGQNVTFRCDPISEHNRLYWYRQTLGQGPEFLTYFQNEAQLEKSRLLSDRFSAERPKGSFSTLEIQRTEQGDSAMYLCASSRQGGTEAFFGQGTRLTVV.

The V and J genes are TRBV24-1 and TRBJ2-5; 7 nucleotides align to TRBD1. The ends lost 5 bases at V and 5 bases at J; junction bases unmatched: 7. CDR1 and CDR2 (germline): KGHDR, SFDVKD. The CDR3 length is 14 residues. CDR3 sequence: CATSALTGPETQYF. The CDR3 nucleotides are TGTGCCACCAGTGCCCTGACAGGGCCGGAGACCCAGTACTTC.